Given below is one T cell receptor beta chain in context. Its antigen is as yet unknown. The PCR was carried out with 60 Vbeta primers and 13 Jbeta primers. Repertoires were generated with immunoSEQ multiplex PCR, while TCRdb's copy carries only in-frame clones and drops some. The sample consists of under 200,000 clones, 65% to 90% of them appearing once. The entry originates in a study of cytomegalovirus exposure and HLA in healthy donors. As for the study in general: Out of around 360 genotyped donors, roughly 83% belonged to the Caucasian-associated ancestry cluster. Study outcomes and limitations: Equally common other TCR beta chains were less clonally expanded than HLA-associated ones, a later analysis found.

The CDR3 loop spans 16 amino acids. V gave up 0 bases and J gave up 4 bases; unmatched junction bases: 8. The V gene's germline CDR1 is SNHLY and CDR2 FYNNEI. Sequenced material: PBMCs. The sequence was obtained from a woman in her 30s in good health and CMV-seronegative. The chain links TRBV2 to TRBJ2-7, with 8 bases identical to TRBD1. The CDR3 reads CASSEASGRGLYEQYF. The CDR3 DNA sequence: TGTGCCAGCAGTGAAGCGAGTGGCAGGGGGCTGTACGAGCAGTACTTC.